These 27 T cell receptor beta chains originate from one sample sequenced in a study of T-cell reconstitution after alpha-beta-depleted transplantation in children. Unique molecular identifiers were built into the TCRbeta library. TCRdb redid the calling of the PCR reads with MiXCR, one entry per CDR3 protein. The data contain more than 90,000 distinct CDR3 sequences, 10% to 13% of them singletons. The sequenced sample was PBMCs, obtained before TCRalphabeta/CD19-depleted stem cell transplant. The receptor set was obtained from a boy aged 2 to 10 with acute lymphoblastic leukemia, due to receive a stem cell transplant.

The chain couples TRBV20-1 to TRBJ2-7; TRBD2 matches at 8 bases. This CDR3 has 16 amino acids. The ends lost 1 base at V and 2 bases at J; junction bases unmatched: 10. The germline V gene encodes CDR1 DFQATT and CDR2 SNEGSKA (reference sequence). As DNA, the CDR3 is TGCAGTGCTAGAGGGGCCCTGAGTAGCGGGACCTACGAGCAGTACTTC. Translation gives CSARGALSSGTYEQYF.

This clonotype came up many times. The CDR3 sequence is CSARHRQSSYEQYF. The CDR3 DNA sequence: TGCAGTGCTAGACACCGTCAGAGCTCCTACGAGCAGTACTTC. The chain has TRBV20-1 and TRBJ2-7; no firm D call. V lost 2 bases and J lost 0, with 11 bases in between. The CDR3 is made up of 14 amino acids. CDR1 and CDR2 from the germline V gene are DFQATT and SNEGSKA (reference sequence).

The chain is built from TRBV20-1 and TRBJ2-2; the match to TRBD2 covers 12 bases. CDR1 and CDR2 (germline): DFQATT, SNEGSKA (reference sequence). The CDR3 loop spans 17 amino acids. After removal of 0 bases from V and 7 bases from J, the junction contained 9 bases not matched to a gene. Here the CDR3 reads CSARDPSGRAGDGELFF. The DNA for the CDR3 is TGCAGTGCTAGAGACCCTAGCGGGAGGGCCGGGGACGGGGAGCTGTTTTTT.

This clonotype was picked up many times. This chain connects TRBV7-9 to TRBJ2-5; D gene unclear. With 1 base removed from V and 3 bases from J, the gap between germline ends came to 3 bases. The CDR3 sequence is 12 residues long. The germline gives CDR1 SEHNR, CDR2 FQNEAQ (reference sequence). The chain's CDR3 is CASSLEEETQYF. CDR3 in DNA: TGTGCCAGCAGCTTAGAAGAAGAGACCCAGTACTTC.

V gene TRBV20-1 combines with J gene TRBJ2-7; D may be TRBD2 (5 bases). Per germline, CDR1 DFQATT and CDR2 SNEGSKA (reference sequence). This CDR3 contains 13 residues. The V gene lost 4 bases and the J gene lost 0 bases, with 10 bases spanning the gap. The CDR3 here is CSANPGISYEQYF. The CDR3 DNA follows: TGCAGTGCTAATCCGGGGATCTCCTACGAGCAGTACTTC.

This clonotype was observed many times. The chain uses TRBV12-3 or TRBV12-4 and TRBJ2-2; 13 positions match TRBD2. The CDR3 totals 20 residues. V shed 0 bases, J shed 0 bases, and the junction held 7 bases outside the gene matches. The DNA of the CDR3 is TGTGCCAGCAGTTTAGCTACAAGGGGACTAGCGGGGACGAACACCGGGGAGCTGTTTTTT. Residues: CASSLATRGLAGTNTGELFF.

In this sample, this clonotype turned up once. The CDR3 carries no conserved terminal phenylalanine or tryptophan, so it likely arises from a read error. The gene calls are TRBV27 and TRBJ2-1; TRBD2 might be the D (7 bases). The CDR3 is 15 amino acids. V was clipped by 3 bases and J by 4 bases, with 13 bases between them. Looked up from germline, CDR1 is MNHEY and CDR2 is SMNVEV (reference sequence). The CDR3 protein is CASSFGRGGYNEQFC. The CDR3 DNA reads TGTGCCAGCAGTTTTGGCAGGGGAGGGTACAATGAGCAGTTCTGC.

CDR3 in amino acids: CATSRPGANEKLFF. CDR3 nucleotides: TGTGCCACCAGCAGACCGGGGGCTAATGAAAAACTGTTTTTT. The rearrangement links TRBV15 to TRBJ1-4, with D maybe TRBD1 (5 bases). V gave up 2 bases and J gave up 3 bases, with 7 bases separating them. This CDR3 contains 14 residues. Germline loops: CDR1 LNHNV, CDR2 YYDKDF (reference sequence).

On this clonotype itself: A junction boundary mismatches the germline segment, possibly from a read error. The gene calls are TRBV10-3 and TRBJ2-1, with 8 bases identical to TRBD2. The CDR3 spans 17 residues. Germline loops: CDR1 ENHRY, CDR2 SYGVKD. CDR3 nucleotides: TGTGCCATCAGAAACGAAGTGGGGACTAGGAAATACAATGAGCGGTTCTTC. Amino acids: CAIRNEVGTRKYNERFF.

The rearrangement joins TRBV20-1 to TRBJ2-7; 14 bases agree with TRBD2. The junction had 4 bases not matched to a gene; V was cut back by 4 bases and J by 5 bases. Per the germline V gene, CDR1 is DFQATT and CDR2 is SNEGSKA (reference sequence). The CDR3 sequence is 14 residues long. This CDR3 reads CSATTSGRGHEQYF. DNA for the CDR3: TGCAGTGCTACGACTAGCGGGAGGGGCCACGAGCAGTACTTC.

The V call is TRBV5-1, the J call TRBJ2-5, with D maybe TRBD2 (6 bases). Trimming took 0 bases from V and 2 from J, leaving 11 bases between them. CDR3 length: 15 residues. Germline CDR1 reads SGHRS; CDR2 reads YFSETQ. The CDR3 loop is CASSLAAGPQETQYF. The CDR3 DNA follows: TGCGCCAGCAGCTTGGCCGCGGGGCCACAAGAGACCCAGTACTTC.

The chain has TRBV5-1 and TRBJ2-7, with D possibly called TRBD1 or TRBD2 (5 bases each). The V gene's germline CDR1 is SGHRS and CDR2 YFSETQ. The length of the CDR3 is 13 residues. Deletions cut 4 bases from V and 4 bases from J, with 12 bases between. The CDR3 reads CASSPFGGYEQYF. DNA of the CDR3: TGCGCCAGCAGCCCTTTTGGGGGATACGAGCAGTACTTC. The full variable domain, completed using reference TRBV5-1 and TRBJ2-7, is KAGVTQTPRYLIKTRGQQVTLSCSPISGHRSVSWYQQTPGQGLQFLFEYFSETQRNKGNFPGRFSGRQFSNSRSEMNVSTLELGDSALYLCASSPFGGYEQYFGPGTRLTVT.

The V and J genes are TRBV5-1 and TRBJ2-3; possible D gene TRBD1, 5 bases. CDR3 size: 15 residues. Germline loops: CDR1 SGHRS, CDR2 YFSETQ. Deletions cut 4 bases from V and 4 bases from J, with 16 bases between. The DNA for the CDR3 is TGCGCCAGCAGCGAAAACCAGGGATCCGCAGATACGCAGTATTTT. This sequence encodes CASSENQGSADTQYF.

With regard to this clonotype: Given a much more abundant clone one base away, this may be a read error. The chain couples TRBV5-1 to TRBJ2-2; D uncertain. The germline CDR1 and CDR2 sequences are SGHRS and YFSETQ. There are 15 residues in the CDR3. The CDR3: CASSLADTNTWELFF. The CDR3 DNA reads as TGCGCCAGCAGCTTGGCGGATACGAACACCTGGGAGCTGTTTTTT.

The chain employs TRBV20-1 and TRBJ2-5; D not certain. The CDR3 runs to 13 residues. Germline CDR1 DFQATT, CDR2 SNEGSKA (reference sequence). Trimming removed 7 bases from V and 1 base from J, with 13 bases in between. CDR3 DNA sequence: TGCAGTGTCCGAGAGAAAACCCAAGAGACCCAGTACTTC. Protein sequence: CSVREKTQETQYF.

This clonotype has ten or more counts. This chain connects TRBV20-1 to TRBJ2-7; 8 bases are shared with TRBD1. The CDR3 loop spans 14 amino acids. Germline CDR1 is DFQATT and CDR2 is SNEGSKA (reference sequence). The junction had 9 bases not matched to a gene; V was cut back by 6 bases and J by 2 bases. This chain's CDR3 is CSAKHRGKPYEQYF. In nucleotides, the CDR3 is TGCAGTGCCAAACACAGGGGGAAACCCTACGAGCAGTACTTC.

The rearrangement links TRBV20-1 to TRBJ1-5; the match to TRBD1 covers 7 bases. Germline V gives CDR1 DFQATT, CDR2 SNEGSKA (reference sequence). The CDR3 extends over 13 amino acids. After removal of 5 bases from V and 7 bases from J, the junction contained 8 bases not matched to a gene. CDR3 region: CSAYRGGGQPQHF. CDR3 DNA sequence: TGCAGTGCTTACAGGGGTGGGGGCCAGCCCCAGCATTTT.

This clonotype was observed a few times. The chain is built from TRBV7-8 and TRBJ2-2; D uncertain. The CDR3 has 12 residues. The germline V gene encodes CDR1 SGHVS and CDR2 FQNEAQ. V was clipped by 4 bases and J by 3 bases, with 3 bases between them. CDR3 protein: CASSSHTGELFF. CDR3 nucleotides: TGTGCCAGCAGCTCCCACACCGGGGAGCTGTTTTTT.

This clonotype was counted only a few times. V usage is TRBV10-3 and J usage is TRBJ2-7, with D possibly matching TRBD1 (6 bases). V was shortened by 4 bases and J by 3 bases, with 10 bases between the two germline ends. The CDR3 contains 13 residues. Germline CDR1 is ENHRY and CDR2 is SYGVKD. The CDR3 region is CAISVQDSYEQYF. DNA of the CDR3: TGTGCCATCAGTGTTCAGGACAGCTACGAGCAGTACTTC.

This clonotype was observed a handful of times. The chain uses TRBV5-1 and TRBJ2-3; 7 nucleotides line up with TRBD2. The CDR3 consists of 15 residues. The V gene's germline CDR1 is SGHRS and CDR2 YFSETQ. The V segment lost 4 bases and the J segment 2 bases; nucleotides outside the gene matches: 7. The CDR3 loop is CASSQAGPNTDTQYF. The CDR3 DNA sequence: TGCGCCAGCAGCCAAGCGGGACCCAACACAGATACGCAGTATTTT.

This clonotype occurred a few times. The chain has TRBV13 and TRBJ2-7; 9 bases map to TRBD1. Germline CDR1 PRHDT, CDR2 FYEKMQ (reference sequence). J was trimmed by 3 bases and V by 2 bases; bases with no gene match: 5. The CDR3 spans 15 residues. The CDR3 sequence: CASSLPGTGRYEQYF. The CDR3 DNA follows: TGTGCCAGCAGCTTACCCGGGACAGGGCGCTACGAGCAGTACTTC.

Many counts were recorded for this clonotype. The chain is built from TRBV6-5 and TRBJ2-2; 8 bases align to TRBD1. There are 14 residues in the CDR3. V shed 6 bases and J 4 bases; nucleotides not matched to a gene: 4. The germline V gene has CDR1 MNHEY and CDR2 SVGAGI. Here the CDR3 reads CASSLQGGTGELFF. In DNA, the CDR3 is TGTGCCAGCAGCCTACAGGGGGGCACCGGGGAGCTGTTTTTT.

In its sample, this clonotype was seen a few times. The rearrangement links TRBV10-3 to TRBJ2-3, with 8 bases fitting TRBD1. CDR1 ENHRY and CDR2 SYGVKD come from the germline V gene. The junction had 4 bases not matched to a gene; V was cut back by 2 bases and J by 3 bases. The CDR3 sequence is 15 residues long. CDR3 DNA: TGTGCCATCAGTGAGCGGACAGGGTCAACAGATACGCAGTATTTT. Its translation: CAISERTGSTDTQYF.

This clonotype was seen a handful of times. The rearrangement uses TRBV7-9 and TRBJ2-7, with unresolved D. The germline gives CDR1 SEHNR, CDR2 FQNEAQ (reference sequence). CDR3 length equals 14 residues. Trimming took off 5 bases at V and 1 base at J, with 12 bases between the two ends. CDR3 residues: CASSRTGPSYEQYF. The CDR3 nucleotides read TGTGCCAGCAGCCGCACCGGGCCGTCCTACGAGCAGTACTTC.

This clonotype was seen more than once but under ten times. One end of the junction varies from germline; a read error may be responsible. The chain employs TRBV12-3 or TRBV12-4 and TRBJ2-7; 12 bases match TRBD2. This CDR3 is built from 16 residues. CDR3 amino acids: CASSLAGGGKMYEQYF. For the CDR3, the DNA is TGTGCCAGCAGTCTAGCGGGAGGGGGGAAGATGTACGAGCAGTACTTC.

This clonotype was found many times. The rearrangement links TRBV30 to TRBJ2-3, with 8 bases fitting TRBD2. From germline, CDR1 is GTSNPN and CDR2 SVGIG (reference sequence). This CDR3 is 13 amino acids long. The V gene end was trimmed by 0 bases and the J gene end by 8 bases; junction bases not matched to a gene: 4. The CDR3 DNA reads TGTGCCTGGAGTGTACCGGGGGGGACTACGCAGTATTTT. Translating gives CAWSVPGGTTQYF.

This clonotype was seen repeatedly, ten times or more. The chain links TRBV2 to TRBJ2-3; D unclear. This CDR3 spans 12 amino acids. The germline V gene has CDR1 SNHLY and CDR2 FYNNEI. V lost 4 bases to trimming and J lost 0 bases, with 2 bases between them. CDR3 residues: CASSVSTDTQYF. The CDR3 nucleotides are TGTGCCAGCAGTGTAAGCACAGATACGCAGTATTTT.